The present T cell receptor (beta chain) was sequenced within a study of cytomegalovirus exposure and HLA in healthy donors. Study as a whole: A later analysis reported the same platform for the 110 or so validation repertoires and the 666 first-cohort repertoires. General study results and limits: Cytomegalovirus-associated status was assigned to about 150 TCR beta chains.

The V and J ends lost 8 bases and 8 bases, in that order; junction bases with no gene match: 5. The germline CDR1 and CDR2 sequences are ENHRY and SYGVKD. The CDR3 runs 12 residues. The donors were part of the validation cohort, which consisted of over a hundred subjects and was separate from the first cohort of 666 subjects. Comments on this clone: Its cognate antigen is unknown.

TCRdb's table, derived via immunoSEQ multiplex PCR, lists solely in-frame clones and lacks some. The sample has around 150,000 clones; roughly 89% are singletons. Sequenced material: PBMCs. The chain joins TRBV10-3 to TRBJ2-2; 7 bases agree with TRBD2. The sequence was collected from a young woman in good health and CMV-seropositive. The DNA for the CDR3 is TGTGCCATCCATCGGGAGGCAGGGGAGCTGTTTTTT. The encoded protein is CAIHREAGELFF.